This T cell receptor (beta chain) was profiled in a study of shared clonotypes between healthy human individuals. Germline CDR1 and CDR2: SGHTA and FQGTGA. The CDR3 is 13 amino acids. V was trimmed by 0 bases and J by 4 bases, leaving 5 bases between them. Subsets obtained from CD4+ cells comprised CD45RA+ naive and CD45RA-negative memory cells. Here immunoSEQ multiplex PCR was the method, and the copy in TCRdb shows in-frame clones only, minus some. The sample has millions of clones, 85% to 95% seen once. This clone has a handful of counts. This same CDR3 is encoded by further DNA sequences in the sample.

This chain joins TRBV7-3 and TRBJ2-3, with D possibly matching TRBD1 (5 bases). This sequence originates from a man younger than 35 in good health. Some clones in this sample may be carry-over from other donors' samples. Source material: naive CD4+ T cells from PBMCs. As for subset: CD45RA+ positively selected. The CDR3 sequence is CASSLTGADTQYF. Here the CDR3 DNA reads TGTGCCAGCAGCTTAACAGGGGCAGATACGCAGTATTTT.